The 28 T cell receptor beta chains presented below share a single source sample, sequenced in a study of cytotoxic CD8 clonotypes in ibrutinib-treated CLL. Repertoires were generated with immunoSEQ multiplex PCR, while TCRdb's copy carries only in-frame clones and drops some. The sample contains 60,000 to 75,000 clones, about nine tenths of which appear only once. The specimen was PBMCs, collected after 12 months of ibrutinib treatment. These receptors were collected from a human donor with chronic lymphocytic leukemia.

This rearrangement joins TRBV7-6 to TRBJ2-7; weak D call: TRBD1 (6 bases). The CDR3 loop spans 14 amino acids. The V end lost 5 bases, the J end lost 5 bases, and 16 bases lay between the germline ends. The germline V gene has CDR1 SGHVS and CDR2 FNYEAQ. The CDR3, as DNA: TGTGCCAGCAGCCCGAGGACAGAGGTTCACGAGCAGTACTTC. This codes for CASSPRTEVHEQYF.

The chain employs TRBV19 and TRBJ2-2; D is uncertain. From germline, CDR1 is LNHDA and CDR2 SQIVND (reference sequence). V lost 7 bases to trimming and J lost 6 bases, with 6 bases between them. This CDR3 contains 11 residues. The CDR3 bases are TGTGCCAGTACGACCGCCGGGGAGCTGTTTTTT. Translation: CASTTAGELFF.

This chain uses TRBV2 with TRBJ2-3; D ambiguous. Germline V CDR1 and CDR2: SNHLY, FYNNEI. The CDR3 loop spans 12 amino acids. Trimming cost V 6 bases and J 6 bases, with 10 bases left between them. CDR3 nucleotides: TGTGCCAGCAGCCCAGTAGTGGATACGCAGTATTTT. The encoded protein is CASSPVVDTQYF.

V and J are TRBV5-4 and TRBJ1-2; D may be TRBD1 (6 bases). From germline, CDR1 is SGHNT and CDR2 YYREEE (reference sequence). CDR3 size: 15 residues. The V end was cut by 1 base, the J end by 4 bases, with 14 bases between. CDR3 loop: CASSLYRQAIYGYTF. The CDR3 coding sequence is TGTGCCAGCAGCTTGTACCGACAGGCTATCTATGGCTACACCTTC.

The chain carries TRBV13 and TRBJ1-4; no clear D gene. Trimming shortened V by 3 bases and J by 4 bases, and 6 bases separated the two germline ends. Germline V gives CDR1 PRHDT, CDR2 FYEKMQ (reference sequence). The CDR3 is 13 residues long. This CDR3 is CASSFDRNEKLFF. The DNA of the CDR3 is TGTGCCAGCAGCTTCGATCGTAATGAAAAACTGTTTTTT.

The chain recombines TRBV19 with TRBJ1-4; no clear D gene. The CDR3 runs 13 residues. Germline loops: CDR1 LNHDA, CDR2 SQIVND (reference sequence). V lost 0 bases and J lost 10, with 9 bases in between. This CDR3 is CASSIDLGGKLFF. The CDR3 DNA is TGTGCCAGTAGTATAGATCTGGGAGGAAAACTGTTTTTT.

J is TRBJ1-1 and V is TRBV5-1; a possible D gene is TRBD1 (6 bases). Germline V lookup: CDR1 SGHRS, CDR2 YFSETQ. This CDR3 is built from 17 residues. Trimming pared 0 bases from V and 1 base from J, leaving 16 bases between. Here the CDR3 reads CASSLGQVGLKNTEAFF. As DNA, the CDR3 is TGCGCCAGCAGCTTGGGACAGGTAGGGCTTAAGAACACTGAAGCTTTCTTT.

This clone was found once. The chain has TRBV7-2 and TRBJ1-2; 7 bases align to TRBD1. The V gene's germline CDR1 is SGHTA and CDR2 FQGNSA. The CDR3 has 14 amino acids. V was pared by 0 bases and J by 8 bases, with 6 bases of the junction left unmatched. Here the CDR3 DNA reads TGTGCCAGCAGCTTAGCCTTACAGGGGTTCGGCTACACCTTC. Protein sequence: CASSLALQGFGYTF.

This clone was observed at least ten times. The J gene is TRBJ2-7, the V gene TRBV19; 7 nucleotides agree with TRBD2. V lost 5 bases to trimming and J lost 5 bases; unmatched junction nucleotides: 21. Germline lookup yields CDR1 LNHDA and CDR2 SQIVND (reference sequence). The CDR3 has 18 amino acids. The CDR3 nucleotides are TGTGCCAGTAGTCCCGGAGGGACTACTCTTGGGCCTAGAAACGAGCAGTACTTC. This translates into CASSPGGTTLGPRNEQYF. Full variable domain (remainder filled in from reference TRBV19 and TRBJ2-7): DGGITQSPKYLFRKEGQNVTLSCEQNLNHDAMYWYRQDPGQGLRLIYYSQIVNDFQKGDIAEGYSVSREKKESFPLTVTSAQKNPTAFYLCASSPGGTTLGPRNEQYFGPGTRLTVT.

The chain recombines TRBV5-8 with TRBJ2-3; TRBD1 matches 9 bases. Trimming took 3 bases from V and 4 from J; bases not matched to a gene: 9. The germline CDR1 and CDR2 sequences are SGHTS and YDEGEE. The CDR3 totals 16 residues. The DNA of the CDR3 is TGTGCCAGCAGCTCCTCAACAGGGGGCGTCTCAGATACGCAGTATTTT. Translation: CASSSSTGGVSDTQYF.

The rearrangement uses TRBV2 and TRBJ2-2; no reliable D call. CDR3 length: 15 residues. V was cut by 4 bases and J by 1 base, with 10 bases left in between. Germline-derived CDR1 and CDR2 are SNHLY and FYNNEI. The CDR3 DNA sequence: TGTGCCAGCAGTGTAGATGGCCTGAACACCGGGGAGCTGTTTTTT. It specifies CASSVDGLNTGELFF.

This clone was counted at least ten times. CDR3 loop: CASSLGTAGIGELFF. CDR3 bases: TGTGCCAGCAGCTTAGGGACAGCCGGCATCGGGGAGCTGTTTTTT. The rearrangement links TRBV7-9 to TRBJ2-2, with D perhaps TRBD1 (6 bases). CDR3 size: 15 residues. CDR1 and CDR2 from the germline V gene are SEHNR and FQNEAQ (reference sequence). Trimming pared 1 base from V and 7 bases from J, leaving 13 bases between.

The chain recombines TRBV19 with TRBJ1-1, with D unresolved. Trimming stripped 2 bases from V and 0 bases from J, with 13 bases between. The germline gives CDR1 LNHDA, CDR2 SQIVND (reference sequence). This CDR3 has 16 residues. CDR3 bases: TGTGCCAGTAGTATATATCCTTCGACAATGAACACTGAAGCTTTCTTT. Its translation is CASSIYPSTMNTEAFF.

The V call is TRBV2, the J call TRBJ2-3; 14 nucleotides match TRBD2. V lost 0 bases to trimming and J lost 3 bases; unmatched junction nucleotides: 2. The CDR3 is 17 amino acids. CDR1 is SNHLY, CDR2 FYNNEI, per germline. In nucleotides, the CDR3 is TGTGCCAGCAGTGAAGCGACTAGCGGGAGGGGGACAGATACGCAGTATTTT. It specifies CASSEATSGRGTDTQYF.

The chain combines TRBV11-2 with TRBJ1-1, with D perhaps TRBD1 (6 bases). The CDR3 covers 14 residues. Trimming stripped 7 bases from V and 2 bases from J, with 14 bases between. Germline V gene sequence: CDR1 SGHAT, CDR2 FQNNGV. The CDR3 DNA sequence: TGTGCCAGCACCCCGAACAGGGTTAACACTGAAGCTTTCTTT. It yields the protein CASTPNRVNTEAFF.

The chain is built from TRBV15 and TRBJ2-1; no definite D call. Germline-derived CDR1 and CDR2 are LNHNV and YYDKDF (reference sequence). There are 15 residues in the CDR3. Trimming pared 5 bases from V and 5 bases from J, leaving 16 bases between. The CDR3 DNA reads TGTGCCACCAGCGTAGAGAGTGGGTGGAACAATGAGCAGTTCTTC. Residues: CATSVESGWNNEQFF.

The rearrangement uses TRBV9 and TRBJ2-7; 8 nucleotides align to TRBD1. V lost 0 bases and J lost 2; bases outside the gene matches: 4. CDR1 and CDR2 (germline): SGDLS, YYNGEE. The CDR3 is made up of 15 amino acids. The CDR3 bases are TGTGCCAGCAGCGTAGGCGACAGGGGCGCCTACGAGCAGTACTTC. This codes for CASSVGDRGAYEQYF. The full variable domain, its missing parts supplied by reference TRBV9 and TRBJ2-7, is DSGVTQTPKHLITATGQRVTLRCSPRSGDLSVYWYQQSLDQGLQFLIQYYNGEERAKGNILERFSAQQFPDLHSELNLSSLELGDSALYFCASSVGDRGAYEQYFGPGTRLTVT.

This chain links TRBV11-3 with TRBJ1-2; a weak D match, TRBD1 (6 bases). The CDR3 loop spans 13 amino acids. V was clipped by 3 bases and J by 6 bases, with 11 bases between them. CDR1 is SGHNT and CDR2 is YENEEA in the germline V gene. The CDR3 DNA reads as TGTGCCAGCAGCTTGGATAACAGGGATGGCTACACCTTC. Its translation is CASSLDNRDGYTF. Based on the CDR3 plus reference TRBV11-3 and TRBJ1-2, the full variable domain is EAGVVQSPRYKIIEKKQPVAFWCNPISGHNTLYWYLQNLGQGPELLIRYENEEAVDDSQLPKDRFSAERLKGVDSTLKIQPAELGDSAVYLCASSLDNRDGYTFGSGTRLTVV.

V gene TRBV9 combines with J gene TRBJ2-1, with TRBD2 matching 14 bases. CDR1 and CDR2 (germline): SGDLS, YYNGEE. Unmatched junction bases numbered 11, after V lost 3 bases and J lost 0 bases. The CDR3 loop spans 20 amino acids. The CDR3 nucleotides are TGTGCCAGCAGCGCCCCACCGGGACTAGCGGGAGCAAGCTCCTACAATGAGCAGTTCTTC. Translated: CASSAPPGLAGASSYNEQFF.

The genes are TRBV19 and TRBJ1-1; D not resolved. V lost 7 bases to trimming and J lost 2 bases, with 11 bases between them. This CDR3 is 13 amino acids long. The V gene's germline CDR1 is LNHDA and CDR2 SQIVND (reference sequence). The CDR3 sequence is CASTREFNTEAFF. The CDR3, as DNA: TGTGCCAGTACTCGAGAGTTTAACACTGAAGCTTTCTTT. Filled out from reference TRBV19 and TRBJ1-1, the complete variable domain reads DGGITQSPKYLFRKEGQNVTLSCEQNLNHDAMYWYRQDPGQGLRLIYYSQIVNDFQKGDIAEGYSVSREKKESFPLTVTSAQKNPTAFYLCASTREFNTEAFFGQGTRLTVV.

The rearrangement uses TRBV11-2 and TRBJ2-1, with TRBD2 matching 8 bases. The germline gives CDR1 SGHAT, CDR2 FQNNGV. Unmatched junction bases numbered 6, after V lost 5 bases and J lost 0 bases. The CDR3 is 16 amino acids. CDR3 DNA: TGTGCCAGCAGCGTAGCGGGGTTGGGCTCCTACAATGAGCAGTTCTTC. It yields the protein CASSVAGLGSYNEQFF.

CDR3 in DNA: TGTGCCAGTAGGCTGTCTCCCACGTTGGGATCCAATGAGCAGTTCTTC. Encoded protein: CASRLSPTLGSNEQFF. The chain couples TRBV19 to TRBJ2-1, with unresolved D. The germline V gene encodes CDR1 LNHDA and CDR2 SQIVND (reference sequence). V lost 6 bases and J 6 bases, leaving 21 bases between the germline ends. The CDR3 contains 16 residues. The variable domain in full, with the rest retrieved from reference TRBV19 and TRBJ2-1, is DGGITQSPKYLFRKEGQNVTLSCEQNLNHDAMYWYRQDPGQGLRLIYYSQIVNDFQKGDIAEGYSVSREKKESFPLTVTSAQKNPTAFYLCASRLSPTLGSNEQFFGPGTRLTVL.

The CDR3 is CASTLTGGTGELFF. CDR3 in DNA: TGTGCCAGCACCTTAACGGGGGGCACCGGGGAGCTGTTTTTT. V usage is TRBV27 and J usage is TRBJ2-2; 7 bases agree with TRBD2. Germline loops: CDR1 MNHEY, CDR2 SMNVEV (reference sequence). The CDR3 totals 14 residues. With 7 bases clipped from V and 4 bases from J, the junction kept 6 bases outside the gene matches.

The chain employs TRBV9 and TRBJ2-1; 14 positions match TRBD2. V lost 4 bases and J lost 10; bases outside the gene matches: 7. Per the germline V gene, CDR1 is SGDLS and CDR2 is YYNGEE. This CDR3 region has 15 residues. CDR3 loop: CASSPGTSGSNEQFF. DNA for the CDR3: TGTGCCAGCAGCCCCGGGACTAGCGGGAGTAACGAGCAGTTCTTC.

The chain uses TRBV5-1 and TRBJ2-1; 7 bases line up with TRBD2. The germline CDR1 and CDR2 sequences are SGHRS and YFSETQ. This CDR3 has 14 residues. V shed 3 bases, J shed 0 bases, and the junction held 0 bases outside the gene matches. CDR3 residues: CASSWGGSYNEQFF. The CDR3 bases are TGCGCCAGCAGCTGGGGGGGCTCCTACAATGAGCAGTTCTTC.

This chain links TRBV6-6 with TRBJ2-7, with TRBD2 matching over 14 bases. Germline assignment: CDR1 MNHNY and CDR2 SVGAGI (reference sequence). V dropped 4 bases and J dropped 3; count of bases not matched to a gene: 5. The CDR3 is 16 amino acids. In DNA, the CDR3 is TGTGCCAGCAGTTTAGGACTAGCGGGAGGATACTACGAGCAGTACTTC. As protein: CASSLGLAGGYYEQYF.

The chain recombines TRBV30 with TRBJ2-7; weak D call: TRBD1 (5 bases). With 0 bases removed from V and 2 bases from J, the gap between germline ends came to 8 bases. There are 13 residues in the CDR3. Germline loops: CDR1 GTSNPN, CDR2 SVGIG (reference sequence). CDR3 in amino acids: CAWSVDSTYEQYF. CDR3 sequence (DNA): TGTGCCTGGAGTGTAGACAGTACCTACGAGCAGTACTTC. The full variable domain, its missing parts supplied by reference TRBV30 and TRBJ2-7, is SQTIHQWPATLVQPVGSPLSLECTVEGTSNPNLYWYRQAAGRGLQLLFYSVGIGQISSEVPQNLSASRPQDRQFILSSKKLLLSDSGFYLCAWSVDSTYEQYFGPGTRLTVT.

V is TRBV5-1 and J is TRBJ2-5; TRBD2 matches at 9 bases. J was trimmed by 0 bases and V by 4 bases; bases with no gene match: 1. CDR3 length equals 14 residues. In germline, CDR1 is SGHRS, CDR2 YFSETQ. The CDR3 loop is CASSLAGYQETQYF. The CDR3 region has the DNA TGCGCCAGCAGCCTAGCGGGATACCAAGAGACCCAGTACTTC. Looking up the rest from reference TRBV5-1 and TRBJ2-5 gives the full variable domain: KAGVTQTPRYLIKTRGQQVTLSCSPISGHRSVSWYQQTPGQGLQFLFEYFSETQRNKGNFPGRFSGRQFSNSRSEMNVSTLELGDSALYLCASSLAGYQETQYFGPGTRLLVL.